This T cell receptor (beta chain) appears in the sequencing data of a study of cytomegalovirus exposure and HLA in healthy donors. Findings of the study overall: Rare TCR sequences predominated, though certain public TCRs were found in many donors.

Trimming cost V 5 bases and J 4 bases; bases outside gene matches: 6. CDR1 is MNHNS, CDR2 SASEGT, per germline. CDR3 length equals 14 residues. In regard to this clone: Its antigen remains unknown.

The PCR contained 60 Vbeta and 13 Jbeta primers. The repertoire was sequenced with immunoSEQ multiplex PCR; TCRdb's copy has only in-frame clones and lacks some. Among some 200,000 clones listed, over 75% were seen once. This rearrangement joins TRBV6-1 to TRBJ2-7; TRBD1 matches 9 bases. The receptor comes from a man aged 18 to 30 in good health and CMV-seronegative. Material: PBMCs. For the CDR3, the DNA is TGTGCCAGCAGTTGGGACAGGGCGCAGTACGAGCAGTACTTC. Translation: CASSWDRAQYEQYF.